This T cell receptor beta chain was obtained from a study of T cell changes during pregnancy in multiple sclerosis. V shed 2 bases and J shed 0 bases, with 10 bases lying between them. The germline CDR1 and CDR2 sequences are MNHNS and SASEGT. The CDR3 sequence is 15 residues long. Measured with immunoSEQ multiplex PCR; TCRdb has only the in-frame clones, and not every one. The sample lists approximately 70,000 clones; about 93% were seen once. The sequenced sample was CD4+ T cells from peripheral blood mononuclear cells, obtained before pregnancy. The TCR comes from a female donor with multiple sclerosis, enrolled in a pregnancy study. The V and J genes are TRBV6-1 and TRBJ2-5; D ambiguous. The CDR3 coding sequence is TGTGCCAGCAGTGAATGGCACATGTACCAAGAGACCCAGTACTTC. Translated: CASSEWHMYQETQYF.